This T cell receptor beta chain was profiled in a study of T cells after posttransplantation cyclophosphamide. The V end lost 7 bases, the J end lost 7 bases, and 19 bases lay between the germline ends. This CDR3 contains 14 residues. Germline-derived CDR1 and CDR2 are SNHLY and FYNNEI. Findings and limits, study-wide: Recipient CMV seropositivity and CMV reactivation strongly tracked TRB clonality. Skin or GI-infiltrating T cells shared few TRB sequences with blood.

This clone was observed many times. Antigen: not known. Measured with immunoSEQ multiplex PCR; TCRdb has only the in-frame clones, and not every one. Recorded here are 12,000 or so clones, none singletons. The sample comprised PBMCs. This chain links TRBV2 with TRBJ1-2; D might be TRBD1 (5 bases). The sequence derives from a woman aged 35 to 49 in good health, CMV-negative, and a related stem cell transplant donor. The DNA of the CDR3 is TGTGCCAGCACAAATAATCAGGGCGGAGGTGGCTACACCTTC. It specifies CASTNNQGGGGYTF.